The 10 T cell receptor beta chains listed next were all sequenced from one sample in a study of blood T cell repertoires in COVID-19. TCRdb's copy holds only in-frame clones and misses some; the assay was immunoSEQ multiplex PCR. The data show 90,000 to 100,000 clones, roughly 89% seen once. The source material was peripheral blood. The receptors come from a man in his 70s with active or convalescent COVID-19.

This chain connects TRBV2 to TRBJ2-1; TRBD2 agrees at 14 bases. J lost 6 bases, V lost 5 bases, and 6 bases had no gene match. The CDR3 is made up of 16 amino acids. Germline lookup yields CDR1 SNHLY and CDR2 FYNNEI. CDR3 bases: TGTGCCAGCAGTAGCCGGACTAGCGGGGGGCGCAATGAGCAGTTCTTC. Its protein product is CASSSRTSGGRNEQFF.

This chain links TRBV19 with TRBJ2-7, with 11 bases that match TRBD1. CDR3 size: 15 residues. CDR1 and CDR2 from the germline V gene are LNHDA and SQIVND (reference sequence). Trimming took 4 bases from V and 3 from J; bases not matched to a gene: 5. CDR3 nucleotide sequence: TGTGCCAGTAGTACCCCGGGACAGGGGGTCTACGAGCAGTACTTC. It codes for CASSTPGQGVYEQYF.

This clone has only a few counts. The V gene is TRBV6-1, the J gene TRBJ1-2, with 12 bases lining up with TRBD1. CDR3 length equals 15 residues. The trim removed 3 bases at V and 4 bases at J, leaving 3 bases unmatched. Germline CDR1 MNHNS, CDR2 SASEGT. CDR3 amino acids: CASSDPGQGAYGYTF. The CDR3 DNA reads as TGTGCCAGCAGTGATCCGGGACAGGGGGCCTATGGCTACACCTTC.

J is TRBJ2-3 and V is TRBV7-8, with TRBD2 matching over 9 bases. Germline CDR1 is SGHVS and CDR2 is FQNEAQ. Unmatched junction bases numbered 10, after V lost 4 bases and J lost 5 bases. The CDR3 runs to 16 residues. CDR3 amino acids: CASSSLIAGEGDTQYF. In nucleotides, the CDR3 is TGTGCCAGCAGCTCATTGATAGCGGGGGAGGGAGATACGCAGTATTTT.

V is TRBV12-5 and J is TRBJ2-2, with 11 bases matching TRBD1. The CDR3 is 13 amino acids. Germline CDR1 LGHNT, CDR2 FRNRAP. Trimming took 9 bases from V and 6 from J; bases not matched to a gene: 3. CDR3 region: CASGQGAAGELFF. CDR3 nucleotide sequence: TGTGCTAGCGGACAGGGGGCGGCCGGGGAGCTGTTTTTT.

In nucleotides, the CDR3 is TGTGCCAGCAGTGAAAGTAGGACTCAGGGGGCAGATACGCAGTATTTT. It yields the protein CASSESRTQGADTQYF. J is TRBJ2-3 and V is TRBV2; 7 bases match TRBD1. Germline CDR1 is SNHLY and CDR2 is FYNNEI. The trim removed 2 bases at V and 4 bases at J, leaving 9 bases unmatched. The CDR3 is made up of 16 amino acids.

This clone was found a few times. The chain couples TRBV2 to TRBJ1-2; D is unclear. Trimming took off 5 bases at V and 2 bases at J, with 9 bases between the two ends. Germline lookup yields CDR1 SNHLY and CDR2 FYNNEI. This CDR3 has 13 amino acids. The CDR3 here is CASSTTGNYGYTF. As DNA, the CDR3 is TGTGCCAGCAGTACGACTGGAAACTATGGCTACACCTTC.

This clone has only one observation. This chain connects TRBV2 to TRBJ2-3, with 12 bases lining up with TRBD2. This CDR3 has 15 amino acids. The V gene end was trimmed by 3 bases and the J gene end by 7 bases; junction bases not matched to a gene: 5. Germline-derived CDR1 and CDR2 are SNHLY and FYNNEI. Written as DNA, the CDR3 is TGTGCCAGCAGTGATCTAGCGGGGGGGCCTAATACGCAGTATTTT. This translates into CASSDLAGGPNTQYF.

The CDR3 loop reads CASSLTAGGWSNQPQHF. CDR3 coding DNA: TGTGCCAGCAGCTTGACGGCAGGGGGCTGGAGCAATCAGCCCCAGCATTTT. This chain joins TRBV5-8 and TRBJ1-5, with 8 bases fitting TRBD1. Germline V gene data show CDR1 as SGHTS and CDR2 as YDEGEE. V lost 1 base, J lost 1 base, and 7 bases stayed unmatched. The CDR3 totals 17 residues.

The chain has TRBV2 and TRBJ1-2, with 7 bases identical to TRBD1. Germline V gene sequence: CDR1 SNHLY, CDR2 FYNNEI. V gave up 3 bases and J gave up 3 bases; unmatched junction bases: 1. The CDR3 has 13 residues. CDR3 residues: CASSETGHYGYTF. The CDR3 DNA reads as TGTGCCAGCAGTGAGACAGGGCACTATGGCTACACCTTC.